What follows describes a single TCR beta chain. Its matching antigen is unknown. These data are taken from a study of T cell responses to AZD1222 COVID-19 vaccine. The length of the CDR3 is 14 residues. Germline CDR1 and CDR2: MDHEN and SYDVKM. V dropped 3 bases and J dropped 6 bases, with 14 bases sitting between them. Measured with immunoSEQ multiplex PCR; TCRdb has only the in-frame clones, and not every one. The table lists around 150,000 clones, more than 90% of them singletons. General study points: Spike-specific TCR breadth and depth grew following two AZD1222 doses. Nearly half of the spike-specific TCRs reportedly recognize variant regions that carry no mutations. The study identified only six AZD1222 recipients as seropositive at baseline.

The V gene is TRBV28, the J gene TRBJ2-5; D is possibly TRBD2 (7 bases). This TCR derives from an adult who received the AZD1222 COVID-19 vaccine. The sample here was peripheral blood, taken 28 days after the second AZD1222 dose. The CDR3 spells CASSLRGGGKTQYF. The CDR3, as DNA: TGTGCCAGCAGTTTGAGGGGGGGCGGAAAGACCCAGTACTTC.